This T cell receptor beta chain derives from a study of blood T cell repertoires in COVID-19. Germline CDR1 LGHNA, CDR2 YNFKEQ. There are 16 residues in the CDR3. With V trimmed by 2 bases and J by 5 bases, 7 bases remained unmatched. Clones were read by immunoSEQ multiplex PCR, and TCRdb kept only the in-frame ones, dropping some. The table has roughly 250,000 clones, about 82% seen once. The chain is built from TRBV4-2 and TRBJ2-5, with 11 bases lining up with TRBD2. Sequencing input: peripheral blood. This TCR derives from a woman aged 55-70 years with active or convalescent COVID-19. The CDR3 DNA reads as TGTGCCAGCAGCCAATCTAGCGGGGGGTTACAGGAGACCCAGTACTTC. This gives the protein CASSQSSGGLQETQYF.